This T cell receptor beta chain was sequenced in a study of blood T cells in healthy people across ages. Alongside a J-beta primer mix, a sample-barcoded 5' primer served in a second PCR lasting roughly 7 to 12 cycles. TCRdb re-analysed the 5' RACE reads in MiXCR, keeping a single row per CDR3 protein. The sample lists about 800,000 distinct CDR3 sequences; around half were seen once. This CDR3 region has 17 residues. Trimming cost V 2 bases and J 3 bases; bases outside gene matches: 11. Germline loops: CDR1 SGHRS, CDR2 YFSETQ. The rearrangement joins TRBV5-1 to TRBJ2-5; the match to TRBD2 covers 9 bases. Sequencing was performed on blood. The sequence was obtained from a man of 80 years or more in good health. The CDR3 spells CASSFEKREVGKETQYF. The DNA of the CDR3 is TGCGCCAGCAGCTTCGAAAAGCGGGAGGTTGGTAAAGAGACCCAGTACTTC.